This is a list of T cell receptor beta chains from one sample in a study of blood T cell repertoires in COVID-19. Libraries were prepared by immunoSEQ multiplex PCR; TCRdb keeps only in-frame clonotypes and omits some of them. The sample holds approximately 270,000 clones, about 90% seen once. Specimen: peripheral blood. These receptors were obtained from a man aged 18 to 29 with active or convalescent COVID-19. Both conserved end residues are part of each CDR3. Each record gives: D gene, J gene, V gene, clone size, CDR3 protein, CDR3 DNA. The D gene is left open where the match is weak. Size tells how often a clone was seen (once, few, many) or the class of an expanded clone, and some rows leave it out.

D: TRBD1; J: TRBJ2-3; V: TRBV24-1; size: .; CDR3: CATSDFTNIGQVTQYF; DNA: TGTGCCACCAGTGATTTCACAAACATAGGACAGGTGACGCAGTATTTT
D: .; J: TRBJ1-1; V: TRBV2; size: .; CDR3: CATTMQGLTEAFF; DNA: TGTGCCACCACCATGCAGGGTTTAACTGAAGCTTTCTTT
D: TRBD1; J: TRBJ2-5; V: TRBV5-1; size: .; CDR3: CASSTGQGTIQETQYF; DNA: TGCGCCAGCAGCACCGGACAGGGAACGATCCAAGAGACCCAGTACTTC
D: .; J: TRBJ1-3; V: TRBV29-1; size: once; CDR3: CSVEGGLSILGNTIYF; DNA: TGCAGCGTTGAAGGGGGCCTAAGTATCCTAGGAAACACCATATATTTT
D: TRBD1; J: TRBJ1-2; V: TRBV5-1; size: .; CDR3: CASSLDRGANYGYTF; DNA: TGCGCCAGCAGCTTGGACAGGGGAGCGAACTATGGCTACACCTTC
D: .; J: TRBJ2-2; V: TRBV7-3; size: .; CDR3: CASSPTSRGAGELFF; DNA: TGTGCCAGCAGCCCTACCTCCCGGGGAGCCGGGGAGCTGTTTTTT
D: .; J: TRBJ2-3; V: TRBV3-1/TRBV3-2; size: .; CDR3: CASSPGQRASATDTQYF; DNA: TGTGCCAGCAGCCCAGGTCAGAGGGCTAGCGCAACAGATACGCAGTATTTT
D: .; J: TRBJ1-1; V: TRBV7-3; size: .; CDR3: CASSLTNGDYTEAFF; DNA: TGTGCCAGCAGCTTAACGAATGGGGACTACACTGAAGCTTTCTTT
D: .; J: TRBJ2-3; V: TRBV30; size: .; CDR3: CAWTGGSDTQYF; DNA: TGTGCCTGGACCGGGGGATCAGATACGCAGTATTTT
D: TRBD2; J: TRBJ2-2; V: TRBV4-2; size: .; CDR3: CASSQDGTTSGTGELFF; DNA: TGTGCCAGCAGCCAAGATGGGACTACTAGCGGGACCGGGGAGCTGTTTTTT
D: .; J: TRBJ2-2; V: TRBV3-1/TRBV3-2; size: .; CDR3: CASSRGYTGELFF; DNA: TGTGCCAGCAGTCGAGGCTACACCGGGGAGCTGTTTTTT
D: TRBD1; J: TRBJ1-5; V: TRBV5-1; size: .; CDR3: CASSPGQDGQPQHF; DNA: TGCGCCAGCAGCCCGGGACAGGACGGACAGCCCCAGCATTTT
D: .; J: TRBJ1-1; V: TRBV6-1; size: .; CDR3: CASSDLGVMNTEAFF; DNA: TGTGCCAGCAGTGATTTAGGGGTGATGAACACTGAAGCTTTCTTT
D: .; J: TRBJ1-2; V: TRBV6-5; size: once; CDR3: CASMGRPVLNYGYTF; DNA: TGTGCCAGCATGGGCAGACCAGTCCTTAACTATGGCTACACCTTC
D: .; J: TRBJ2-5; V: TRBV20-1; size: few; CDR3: CSASVGPGVEETQYF; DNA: TGCAGTGCTAGTGTTGGACCAGGGGTTGAAGAGACCCAGTACTTC
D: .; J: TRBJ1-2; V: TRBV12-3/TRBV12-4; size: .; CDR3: CASSLGAGYTF; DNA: TGTGCCAGCAGTTTAGGGGCGGGCTACACCTTC
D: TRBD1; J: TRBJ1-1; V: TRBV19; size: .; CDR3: CASNDRDRGTEAFF; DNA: TGTGCCAGTAATGACCGGGACAGGGGGACTGAAGCTTTCTTT
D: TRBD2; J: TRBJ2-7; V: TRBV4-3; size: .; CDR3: CASSQDRATSGRYEQYF; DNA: TGCGCCAGCAGCCAAGATAGGGCGACTAGCGGGAGGTACGAGCAGTACTTC
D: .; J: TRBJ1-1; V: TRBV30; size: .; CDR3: CAWSVSPPNTEAFF; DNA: TGTGCCTGGAGTGTGAGTCCGCCGAACACTGAAGCTTTCTTT
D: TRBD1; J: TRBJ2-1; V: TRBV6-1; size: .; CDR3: CASSGLLGTGNYNEQFF; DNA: TGTGCCAGCAGTGGCCTCCTCGGGACAGGGAACTACAATGAGCAGTTCTTC
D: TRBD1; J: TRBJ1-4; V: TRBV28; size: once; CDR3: CASSFGRTGTANEKLFF; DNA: TGTGCCAGCAGTTTCGGGCGCACCGGGACAGCGAATGAAAAACTGTTTTTT
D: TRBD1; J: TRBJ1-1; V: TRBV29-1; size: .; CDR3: CSVIRGRTEAFF; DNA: TGCAGCGTAATTAGGGGGCGGACTGAAGCTTTCTTT
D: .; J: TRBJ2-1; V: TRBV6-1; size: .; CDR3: CASSENRGLYNEQFF; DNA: TGTGCCAGCAGTGAAAATAGAGGACTCTACAATGAGCAGTTCTTC
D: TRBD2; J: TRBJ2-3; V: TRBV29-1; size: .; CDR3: CSVEGGREADTQYF; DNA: TGCAGCGTTGAAGGCGGGAGAGAAGCAGATACGCAGTATTTT